This TCR beta chain was observed in a study of TIL therapy for anti-PD-1-resistant metastatic lung cancer. Documented time point: pre-treatment sample, taken before nivolumab and TIL therapy. The immunoSEQ assay was v3. Clones were sequenced by immunoSEQ multiplex PCR, and TCRdb holds only the in-frame ones, with some missing. The profile covers approximately 53,000 clones, with roughly 85% appearing a single time and 4% to 6% taken by the ten largest. Remarks on this clone: Its target is not known.

Germline assignment: CDR1 SGHTA and CDR2 FQGNSA. The V end lost 8 bases, the J end lost 4 bases, and 14 bases lay between the germline ends. The CDR3 totals 13 residues. Study-level results: This highly selected cohort may not generalize to typical lung cancer patients.

This clonotype was sampled from a woman aged 30 to 85 with non-small cell lung cancer. V usage is TRBV7-2 and J usage is TRBJ1-2; D may be TRBD1 (5 bases). The sequencing here drew on blood, taken at baseline. The CDR3 spells CASASQAGYGYTF. In nucleotides, the CDR3 is TGTGCCAGCGCCTCACAGGCGGGCTATGGCTACACCTTC.